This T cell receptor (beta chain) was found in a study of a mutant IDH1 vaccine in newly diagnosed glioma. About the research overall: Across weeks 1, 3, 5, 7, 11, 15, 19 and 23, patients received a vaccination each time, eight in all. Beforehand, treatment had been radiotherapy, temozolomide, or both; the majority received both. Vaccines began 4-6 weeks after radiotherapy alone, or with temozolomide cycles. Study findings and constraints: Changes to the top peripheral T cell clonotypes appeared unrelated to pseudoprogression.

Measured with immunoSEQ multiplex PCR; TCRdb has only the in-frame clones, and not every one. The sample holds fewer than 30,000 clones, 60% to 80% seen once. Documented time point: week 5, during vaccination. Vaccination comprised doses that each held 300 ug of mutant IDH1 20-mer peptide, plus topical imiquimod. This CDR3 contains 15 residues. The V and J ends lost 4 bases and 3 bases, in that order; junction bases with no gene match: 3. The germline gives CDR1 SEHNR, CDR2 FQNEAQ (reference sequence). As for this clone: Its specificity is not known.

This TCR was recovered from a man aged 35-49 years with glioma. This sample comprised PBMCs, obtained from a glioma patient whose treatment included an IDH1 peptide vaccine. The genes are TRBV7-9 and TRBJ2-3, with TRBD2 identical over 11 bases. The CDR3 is CASSWGLAETDTQYF. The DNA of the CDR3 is TGTGCCAGCAGCTGGGGACTAGCGGAAACAGATACGCAGTATTTT.